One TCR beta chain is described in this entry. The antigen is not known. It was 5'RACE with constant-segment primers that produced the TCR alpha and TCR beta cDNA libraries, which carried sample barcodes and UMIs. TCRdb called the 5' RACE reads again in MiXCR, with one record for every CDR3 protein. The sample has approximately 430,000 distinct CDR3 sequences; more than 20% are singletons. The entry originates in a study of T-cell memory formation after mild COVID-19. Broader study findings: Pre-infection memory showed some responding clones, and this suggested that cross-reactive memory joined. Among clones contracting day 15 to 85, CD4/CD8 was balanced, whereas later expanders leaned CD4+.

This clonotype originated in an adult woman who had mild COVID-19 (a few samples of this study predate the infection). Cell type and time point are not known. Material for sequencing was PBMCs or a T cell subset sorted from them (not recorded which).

For the CDR3, the DNA is TGTGCCAGCAGCTGGGATTTCTCGGGGGGGTACACCGGGGAGCTGTTTTTT. This encodes CASSWDFSGGYTGELFF. The V call is TRBV5-5, the J call TRBJ2-2, with 8 bases fitting TRBD2. Germline assignment: CDR1 SGHKS and CDR2 YYEKEE (reference sequence). The CDR3 has 17 residues. V dropped 3 bases and J dropped 3; count of bases not matched to a gene: 10.